The count of the clone carrying this TCR beta chain is one. This sample is drawn from a study of blood T cell repertoires in COVID-19. Study as a whole: COVID-19 samples, acute and convalescent, were from the United States, Italy and Spain. PBMCs, B-cell-depleted T cells, or T cells provided the cDNA or gDNA that made up the material.

Profiling relied on immunoSEQ multiplex PCR, and the TCRdb table lists in-frame clones only, not all of them. The sample holds roughly 340,000 clones, 90% to 95% seen once. The CDR3 has 15 residues. CDR1 is MGHDK and CDR2 is SYGVNS in the germline V gene. V was clipped by 3 bases and J by 6 bases, with 17 bases between them. Sequenced material: peripheral blood. This receptor was identified in a woman under 30 who had recovered from COVID-19. This chain links TRBV25-1 with TRBJ1-1; D might be TRBD1 (6 bases). DNA of the CDR3: TGTGCCAGCAGTGACTTCGGGGGGCCTAGGGCTGAAGCTTTCTTT. Its protein product is CASSDFGGPRAEAFF. The full variable domain, with the rest looked up from reference TRBV25-1 and TRBJ1-1, is EADIYQTPRYLVIGTGKKITLECSQTMGHDKMYWYQQDPGMELHLIHYSYGVNSTEKGDLSSESTVSRIRTEHFPLTLESARPSHTSQYLCASSDFGGPRAEAFFGQGTRLTVV.